This entry describes one T cell receptor beta chain. What this receptor recognizes is not known. Nothing much larger sits one base from this clone, and base qualities are not available. The time point label corresponds to: week 47, end of study. Every vaccine dose consisted of 300 ug of a 20-mer mutant IDH1 peptide in Montanide, administered subcutaneously together with topical imiquimod. Across visits V03 through V10, patients got a total of eight vaccinations, given in weeks 1, 3, 5, 7, 11, 15, 19 and 23. The donors had newly diagnosed IDH1-mutant astrocytomas of WHO grade 3 or 4 that showed loss of nuclear ATRX. The samples were drawn from NOA16, a multicentre, single-arm, open-label phase I trial in Germany that tested a mutant IDH1 peptide vaccine in humans for the first time. Genomic DNA for TCRB sequencing was extracted from EDTA blood using the DNeasy Blood and Tissue Kit. The germline V gene (reference sequence) provides CDR1 LNHDA and CDR2 SQIVND. V is pared back by 4 bases and J by 4 bases, with 13 bases lying between the germline termini. The CDR3 runs 14 amino acids, cysteine and phenylalanine included. CDR3 DNA is the only sequence kept; it has 42 bases, read in frame from the first base.

The library was generated by the immunoSEQ multiplex PCR assay. Rearranged TCR beta chain sequences were amplified with the hsTCRB Kit following the manufacturer's protocol. TCRB libraries were sequenced on an Illumina MiSeq. The authors processed their data as follows. The proprietary platform of the kit vendor was used for demultiplexing, trimming and gene mapping. TCRdb's version of the immuneACCESS table is confined to in-frame rearrangements and falls short of the full clone set. An unresolved V gene accounts for under half of the shortfall where checked; the remainder is of unknown origin. V, J and clone size derive from that table, while D and trimming were established from the DNA sequence. In all, the sample holds fewer than 95,000 clones, and approximately 80% of those were seen once. Together, the top ten hold around 5.3% of the sample. The sample belongs to a study of a mutant IDH1 vaccine in newly diagnosed glioma (dated by TCRdb to the early 2020s). Context from the whole study: Vaccination was initiated 4-6 weeks after radiotherapy alone, or concurrently with temozolomide cycles in the chemotherapy-containing groups. The week-35 safety follow-up was designated visit V12, and the week-47 end of study was designated visit V13. Of the approximately 33 treated patients, around 62% were male and approximately 38% were female, and a mean age of roughly 40 years was recorded. Peripheral blood was drawn at six visits: V03 (baseline), V05, V07, V10, V12 and V13. For exploratory analyses, longitudinal TCRB deep sequencing was carried out in about two dozen treated patients wherever samples were available. Before enrollment, most patients had been given radiochemotherapy with temozolomide as standard therapy, while the rest had received either radiotherapy alone or temozolomide alone. The research as a whole found: PBMC samples for TCRB deep sequencing were selected based on availability. The authors stated that sample limitations prevented analyses of patient blood samples from being reproduced. Across multiple MHC alleles, vaccine-induced immune responses were seen in 90% to 95% of patients. Pseudoprogression seemed to be unrelated to changes in the top peripheral T cell clonotypes found by TCRB sequencing.

The sample in question was PBMCs, obtained from a glioma patient whose treatment included an IDH1 peptide vaccine. The chain is assembled from TRBV19 and TRBJ1-1, and TRBD1 may be the D gene, going by 5 matching bases. The receptor was derived from a middle-aged man with glioma. The CDR3 protein is CASSTQGRGTEAFF. The base sequence is TGTGCCAGTAGTACCCAGGGACGGGGCACTGAAGCTTTCTTT. Extended through the reference TRBV19 and TRBJ1-1 proteins, this CDR3 yields the full variable domain: DGGITQSPKYLFRKEGQNVTLSCEQNLNHDAMYWYRQDPGQGLRLIYYSQIVNDFQKGDIAEGYSVSREKKESFPLTVTSAQKNPTAFYLCASSTQGRGTEAFFGQGTRLTVV.